This is a list of T cell receptor beta chains from one sample in a study of T-cell reconstitution after alpha-beta-depleted transplantation in children. TCRdb recomputed calls from the PCR reads with MiXCR, one row per CDR3 protein. The table has under 450,000 distinct CDR3 sequences, roughly 13% seen once. The specimen comprised PBMCs, sampled from the stem cell graft. These receptor sequences come from a human donor who donated a stem cell graft to a child with Fanconi anemia. CDR3s include the opening cysteine and the closing phenylalanine or tryptophan. Fields, in order: V gene, CDR3 protein.

>TRBV6-9
CASSYAESGRNTEAFF
>TRBV10-2
CASSETSGLNNEQFF
>TRBV2
CASRGLAGGTDTQYF
>TRBV30
CAWSVWSYNEQFF
>TRBV18
CASSLTQEGNYGYTF
>TRBV6-2/TRBV6-3
CASSYSKGGRNTGELFF
>TRBV29-1
CSVESSANEKLFF
>TRBV29-1
CSAGAEFF
>TRBV6-2/TRBV6-3
CASRRAWGGSYNEQFF
>TRBV28
CASSFELGGASGANVLTF
>TRBV27
CASSKGQGDTEAFF
>TRBV12-3/TRBV12-4
CASSLDTGNEQFF
>TRBV7-9
CASSSSVEAFF
>TRBV5-1
CASSSSRYQETQYF
>TRBV27
CASSFIGQGNHEQFF
>TRBV28
CASGPRIEAFF
>TRBV6-2/TRBV6-3
CASSYDSRSYNEQFF
>TRBV4-3
CASSQEGLEGRDGYTF
>TRBV5-1
CASSFGSMDSPLHF
>TRBV12-3/TRBV12-4
CASSSDTQYF
>TRBV5-1
CASSARLTSTDTQYF
>TRBV12-3/TRBV12-4
CASSLSAGETQYF
>TRBV29-1
CSAWGGLGETQYF
>TRBV9
CASSGHRTGGEYEQYF
>TRBV15
CATSTPAGGPYNEQFF
>TRBV18
CASSPSRGGASVKVGTQYF
>TRBV6-2/TRBV6-3
CASSYYPDQPQHF
>TRBV4-2
CASSQAGAGVLRDTQYF
>TRBV11-2
CASSTGGGYGYTF
>TRBV6-2/TRBV6-3
CASSSGAHSGSEQFF
>TRBV6-5
CASSTEDTQYF
>TRBV5-5
CASSWAGGNTGELFF